The 13 T cell receptor beta chains below were found in one sample sequenced in a study of regulatory T cells in long-lasting Graves disease. CDR3-region Arm-PCR and iRepertoire HTBI primers produced the TCR beta libraries. TCRdb reprocessed the multiplex PCR reads with MiXCR, giving one entry per CDR3 protein. The sample lists about 470,000 distinct CDR3 sequences; 20% to 25% were seen once. As for time point: persistent/refractory GD, antithyroid drugs over 5 years with positive TRAb. PBMCs provided the RNA from which the TCR library was made. Specimen: peripheral blood mononuclear cells (PBMCs), collected when the disease was refractory, from a patient treated with antithyroid drugs. The receptors stem from a female donor with Graves disease.

This clonotype was found many times. The CDR3 coding sequence is TGTGCCAGCATCACGCCCGAAGGCCGGTATAGCAATCAGCCCCAGCATTTT. Residues: CASITPEGRYSNQPQHF. This rearrangement joins TRBV28 to TRBJ1-5; D ambiguous. Germline assignment: CDR1 MDHEN and CDR2 SYDVKM. V was cut by 7 bases and J by 0 bases, with 19 bases left in between. The CDR3 is 17 residues long.

This clonotype came up many times. The chain couples TRBV28 to TRBJ2-7; 10 nucleotides match TRBD1. V was pared by 7 bases and J by 2 bases, with 8 bases of the junction left unmatched. The germline CDR1 and CDR2 sequences are MDHEN and SYDVKM. The CDR3 length is 15 residues. CDR3 loop: CASNGGDRGPYEQYF. CDR3 nucleotide sequence: TGTGCCAGCAACGGGGGGGACAGGGGACCCTACGAGCAGTACTTC.

The V call is TRBV7-9, the J call TRBJ2-7; D is possibly TRBD2 (6 bases). Trimming left V 5 bases short and J 0 bases short, with 14 bases between. The CDR3 spans 15 residues. CDR1 SEHNR and CDR2 FQNEAQ come from the germline V gene (reference sequence). The CDR3 region has the DNA TGTGCCAGCAGCCATTTTCGGGGGTCCTCCTACGAGCAGTACTTC. It translates to CASSHFRGSSYEQYF. The whole variable domain, remainder taken from reference TRBV7-9 and TRBJ2-7, is DTGVSQNPRHKITKRGQNVTFRCDPISEHNRLYWYRQTLGQGPEFLTYFQNEAQLEKSRLLSDRFSAERPKGSFSTLEIQRTEQGDSAMYLCASSHFRGSSYEQYFGPGTRLTVT.

This clonotype was recorded at least ten times. One end of the junction is discordant with germline, which a read error may explain. The rearrangement links TRBV7-7 to TRBJ2-2, with no clear D. The CDR3 is made up of 16 amino acids. Germline V lookup: CDR1 SSHAT, CDR2 FNYEAQ (reference sequence). CDR3 residues: CASSLDDSLNTGELFF. The CDR3 nucleotides are TGTGCTAGCAGCTTAGATGATAGCCTGAACACCGGGGAGCTGTTTTTT.

Points on this clonotype: It may be a read error: a sequence one base away is much more abundant. V and J are TRBV6-1 and TRBJ2-2; either TRBD1 or TRBD2 may fit D (5 bases each). CDR3 length: 11 amino acids. Germline values: CDR1 MNHNS, CDR2 SASEGT. The DNA for the CDR3 is TGTGCCAGCAGTGTTGTGGGGGAGCCGTTTTTT. The encoded protein is CASSVVGEPFF.

Turning to this clonotype: Possible read error: a much larger clone is one base away. The chain employs TRBV7-2 and TRBJ2-4; weak D call: TRBD1 (6 bases). Germline V gene sequence: CDR1 SGHTA, CDR2 FQGNSA. The CDR3 runs to 17 residues. The V end was cut by 7 bases, the J end by 2 bases, with 21 bases between. CDR3: CASNLGPQQGPKNIQYF. CDR3 DNA sequence: TGTGCCAGCAACTTGGGGCCCCAACAGGGACCCAAAAACATTCAGTACTTC. The complete variable domain, with remaining parts taken from reference TRBV7-2 and TRBJ2-4, reads GAGVSQSPSNKVTEKGKDVELRCDPISGHTALYWYRQSLGQGLEFLIYFQGNSAPDKSGLPSDRFSAERTGGSVSTLTIQRTQQEDSAVYLCASNLGPQQGPKNIQYFGAGTRLSVL.

The V call is TRBV28, the J call TRBJ2-3, with TRBD2 identical over 7 bases. The CDR3 runs 17 residues. Trimming at V came to 3 bases and at J to 5 bases, leaving 14 bases not matched to a gene. Germline V lookup: CDR1 MDHEN, CDR2 SYDVKM. CDR3 protein: CASSFGLAAASRDTQYF. The CDR3 bases are TGTGCCAGCAGTTTCGGTCTAGCGGCCGCCTCACGAGATACGCAGTATTTT.

This clonotype was counted at least ten times. This chain uses TRBV19 with TRBJ1-1, with a tentative D call TRBD1 (5 bases). The CDR3 spans 14 residues. The V end was cut by 8 bases, the J end by 3 bases, with 16 bases between. From germline, CDR1 is LNHDA and CDR2 SQIVND (reference sequence). CDR3 sequence: CASREQEEDTEAFF. The CDR3 coding sequence is TGTGCCAGTCGCGAACAGGAGGAAGACACTGAAGCTTTCTTT.

The chain combines TRBV29-1 with TRBJ2-7, with 7 bases identical to TRBD1. CDR1 SQVTM and CDR2 ANQGSEA come from the germline V gene. The CDR3 runs 13 residues. V lost 6 bases, J lost 0 bases, and 5 bases stayed unmatched. The CDR3 DNA follows: TGCAGCGTACTGACAGGGAACTCCTACGAGCAGTACTTC. It codes for CSVLTGNSYEQYF.

This clonotype was picked up a small number of times. The V call is TRBV2, the J call TRBJ2-1, with 9 bases aligning to TRBD1. The junction had 16 bases not matched to a gene; V was cut back by 8 bases and J by 5 bases. Germline CDR1 reads SNHLY; CDR2 reads FYNNEI. The CDR3 loop spans 17 amino acids. CDR3 coding DNA: TGTGCCAGCCACCGGGGACAGGGTAGAGGAGCCCACAATGAGCAGTTCTTC. It specifies CASHRGQGRGAHNEQFF.

This chain links TRBV20-1 with TRBJ2-4, with 14 bases that match TRBD2. CDR1 and CDR2 (germline): DFQATT, SNEGSKA (reference sequence). This CDR3 spans 19 amino acids. The V segment lost 0 bases and the J segment 1 base; nucleotides outside the gene matches: 8. The CDR3 spells CSARDPGTSGSGAKNIQYF. The CDR3 nucleotides read TGCAGTGCTAGAGATCCGGGGACTAGCGGGAGCGGGGCCAAAAACATTCAGTACTTC.

Remarks on this clonotype: A far bigger clonotype differs at one base, so this is likely a read error. V gene TRBV6-2 or TRBV6-3 combines with J gene TRBJ2-7; D tentatively fits TRBD1 or TRBD2 (5 bases each). Looked up from germline, CDR1 is MNHEY and CDR2 is SVGEGT. CDR3 length: 15 residues. V shed 5 bases and J shed 0 bases, with 14 bases lying between them. The CDR3 here is CASSAAGRSSYEQYF. The CDR3 nucleotides read TGTGCCAGCAGTGCCGCAGGGAGAAGCTCCTACGAGCAGTACTTC.

This clonotype has a count of ten or more. V gene TRBV30 combines with J gene TRBJ2-5, with a tentative D call TRBD1 (5 bases). V was cut by 2 bases and J by 5 bases, with 12 bases left in between. Germline values: CDR1 GTSNPN, CDR2 SVGIG (reference sequence). The CDR3 extends over 13 amino acids. The CDR3 nucleotides read TGTGCCTGGAGTAGACAGTCACGGGAGACCCAGTACTTC. Its translation: CAWSRQSRETQYF. Looking up the rest from reference TRBV30 and TRBJ2-5 gives the full variable domain: SQTIHQWPATLVQPVGSPLSLECTVEGTSNPNLYWYRQAAGRGLQLLFYSVGIGQISSEVPQNLSASRPQDRQFILSSKKLLLSDSGFYLCAWSRQSRETQYFGPGTRLLVL.